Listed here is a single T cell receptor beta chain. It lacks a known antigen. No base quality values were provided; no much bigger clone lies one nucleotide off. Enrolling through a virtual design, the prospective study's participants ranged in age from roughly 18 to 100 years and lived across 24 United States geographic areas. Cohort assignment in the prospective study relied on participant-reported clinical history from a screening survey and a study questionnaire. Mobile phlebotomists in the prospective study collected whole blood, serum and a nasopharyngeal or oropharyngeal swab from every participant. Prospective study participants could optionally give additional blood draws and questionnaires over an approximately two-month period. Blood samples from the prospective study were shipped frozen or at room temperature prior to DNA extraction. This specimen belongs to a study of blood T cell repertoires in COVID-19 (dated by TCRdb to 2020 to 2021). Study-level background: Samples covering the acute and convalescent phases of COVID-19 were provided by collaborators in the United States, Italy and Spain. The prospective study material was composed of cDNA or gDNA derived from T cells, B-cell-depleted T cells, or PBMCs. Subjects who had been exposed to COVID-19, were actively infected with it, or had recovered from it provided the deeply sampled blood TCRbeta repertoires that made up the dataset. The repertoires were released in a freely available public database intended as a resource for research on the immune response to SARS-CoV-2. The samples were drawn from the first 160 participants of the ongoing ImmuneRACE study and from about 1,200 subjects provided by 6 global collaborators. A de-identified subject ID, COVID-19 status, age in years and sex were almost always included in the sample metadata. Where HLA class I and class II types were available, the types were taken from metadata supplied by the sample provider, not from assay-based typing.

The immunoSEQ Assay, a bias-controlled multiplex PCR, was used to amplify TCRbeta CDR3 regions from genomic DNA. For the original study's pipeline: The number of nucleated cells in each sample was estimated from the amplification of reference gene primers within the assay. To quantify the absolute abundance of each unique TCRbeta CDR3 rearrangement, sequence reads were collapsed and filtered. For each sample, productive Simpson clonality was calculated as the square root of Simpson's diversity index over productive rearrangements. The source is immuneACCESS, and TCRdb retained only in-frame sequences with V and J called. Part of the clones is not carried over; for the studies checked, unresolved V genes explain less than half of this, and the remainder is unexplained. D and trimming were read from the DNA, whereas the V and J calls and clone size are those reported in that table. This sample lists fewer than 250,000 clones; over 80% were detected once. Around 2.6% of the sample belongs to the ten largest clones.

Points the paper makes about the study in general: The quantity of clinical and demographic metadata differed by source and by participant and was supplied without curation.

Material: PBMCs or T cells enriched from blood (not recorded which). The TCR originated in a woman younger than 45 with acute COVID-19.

CDR3 sequence: CSDRRGPQNTEAFF. The sequence in DNA is TGCAGCGATAGGAGGGGCCCACAAAACACTGAAGCTTTCTTT. The sequence is built from TRBV29-1 and TRBJ1-1, and perhaps TRBD1 as D gene, on 5 matching bases. Trimming at the junction amounts to 7 bases on V and 2 bases on J, and the germline ends lie 17 bases apart. Sequences SQVTM (CDR1) and ANQGSEA (CDR2) are obtained from the germline V gene. The cysteine opens and the phenylalanine closes a CDR3 of 14 amino acids. Only the CDR3 part of the read is kept: 42 bases, read in frame from the first base. With the portions outside the CDR3 filled from the reference TRBV29-1 and TRBJ1-1 genes, the complete variable region becomes SAVISQKPSRDICQRGTSLTIQCQVDSQVTMMFWYRQQPGQSLTLIATANQGSEATYESGFVIDKFPISRPNLTFSTLTVSNMSPEDSSIYLCSDRRGPQNTEAFFGQGTRLTVV.